These 26 T cell receptor beta chains were sequenced from one sample in a study of T-cell reconstitution after alpha-beta-depleted transplantation in children. The TCRbeta library was prepared with unique molecular identifiers. In TCRdb, the PCR reads were re-called with MiXCR into one record per CDR3 protein. The table has about 590,000 distinct CDR3 sequences, 10% to 15% seen once. Sequenced here: PBMCs, mostly from graft donor cells, sampled 360 days after TCRalphabeta/CD19-depleted stem cell transplant. The receptor set was obtained from a male patient aged 10-17 years who had a stem cell transplant for acute myeloid leukemia, so the T cells may come from the graft donor.

V usage is TRBV21-1 and J usage is TRBJ2-3; the table gives TRBD1 as D, unverified against the DNA. TRBV21-1 is shown as a pseudogene. CDR3 length: 12 amino acids. The CDR3 sequence: CASSKTVDTQYF. The CDR3 coding sequence is TGTGCCAGCAGCAAGACAGTAGATACGCAGTATTTT.

This clonotype was observed a handful of times. The chain joins TRBV6-5 to TRBJ2-2, with D perhaps TRBD2 (5 bases). Germline V CDR1 and CDR2: MNHEY, SVGAGI. The V end was cut by 1 base, the J end by 6 bases, with 12 bases between. The CDR3 runs to 15 residues. The CDR3 DNA reads as TGTGCCAGCAGTTACTTTACTCCGGGGTCCGGGGAGCTGTTTTTT. It yields the protein CASSYFTPGSGELFF.

This clonotype was seen a few times. The chain links TRBV29-1 to TRBJ2-5, with D perhaps TRBD2 (5 bases). V was pared by 3 bases and J by 7 bases, with 9 bases between. The germline V gene has CDR1 SQVTM and CDR2 ANQGSEA. The CDR3 is 11 amino acids. CDR3 region: CSVDPSGTQYF. The CDR3 nucleotides read TGCAGCGTTGACCCGAGCGGGACCCAGTACTTC.

This clonotype was seen at least ten times. The chain links TRBV7-9 to TRBJ1-2; 8 positions match TRBD1. Germline values: CDR1 SEHNR, CDR2 FQNEAQ (reference sequence). Trimming cost V 2 bases and J 8 bases; bases outside gene matches: 10. The CDR3 runs to 15 residues. The CDR3: CASSLQGAPYKGYTF. The DNA for the CDR3 is TGTGCCAGCAGCTTACAGGGGGCCCCCTACAAAGGCTACACCTTC.

This clonotype was seen ten or more times. The V gene is TRBV28, the J gene TRBJ1-2, with no clear D. Between the trimmed V and J ends, which lost 8 bases and 5 bases, there was a span of 18 bases. The germline V gene has CDR1 MDHEN and CDR2 SYDVKM. The CDR3 spans 14 residues. CDR3 in DNA: TGTGCCAGCGGAAACTCAATCCGGGAATATGGCTACACCTTC. It translates to CASGNSIREYGYTF.

A remark on this clonotype: A clone one base away is much larger, so this may be a read error. The genes are TRBV19 and TRBJ2-1; D uncertain. The CDR3 has 13 amino acids. Germline loops: CDR1 LNHDA, CDR2 SQIVND (reference sequence). The CDR3 here is CVSSRPIYNEQFF. CDR3 nucleotide sequence: TGTGTCAGTAGTCGGCCAATCTACAATGAGCAGTTCTTC.

The chain has TRBV7-2 and TRBJ2-1, with 8 bases that match TRBD2. The CDR3 totals 15 residues. The V gene's germline CDR1 is SGHTA and CDR2 FQGNSA. Unmatched junction bases numbered 8, after V lost 5 bases and J lost 5 bases. CDR3 residues: CASSENAAGDNEQFF. DNA of the CDR3: TGTGCCAGCAGCGAGAACGCAGCGGGAGACAATGAGCAGTTCTTC.

This clonotype appeared many times. The rearrangement joins TRBV7-2 to TRBJ2-3; 11 positions agree with TRBD2. Germline V gene data show CDR1 as SGHTA and CDR2 as FQGNSA. The CDR3 runs 16 residues. The V gene end was trimmed by 4 bases and the J gene end by 0 bases; junction bases not matched to a gene: 3. The CDR3 loop is CASSSRLAGSTDTQYF. The CDR3 DNA follows: TGTGCCAGCAGCTCGCGACTAGCGGGAAGCACAGATACGCAGTATTTT.

The V and J genes are TRBV12-3 or TRBV12-4 and TRBJ1-5, with D perhaps TRBD1 (5 bases). CDR3 size: 14 residues. The V end lost 6 bases, the J end lost 7 bases, and 16 bases lay between the germline ends. The CDR3 region has the DNA TGTGCCAGCAGACGGACGGGGGGAATCCAGCCCCAGCATTTT. This codes for CASRRTGGIQPQHF.

This clonotype was found a few times. This rearrangement joins TRBV28 to TRBJ2-5; TRBD1 is a possible D gene (6 bases). Germline CDR1 MDHEN, CDR2 SYDVKM. CDR3 length equals 17 residues. Trimming stripped 6 bases from V and 3 bases from J, with 23 bases between. The CDR3 protein is CASSPGTSLRFEETQYF. The CDR3 nucleotides are TGTGCCAGCAGCCCCGGGACATCTTTAAGGTTCGAAGAGACCCAGTACTTC.

The table lists this clonotype with many counts. The chain joins TRBV7-9 to TRBJ1-5; a possible D gene is TRBD1 (6 bases). The CDR3 spans 15 residues. V shed 5 bases and J shed 2 bases, with 13 bases lying between them. Germline V gives CDR1 SEHNR, CDR2 FQNEAQ (reference sequence). The CDR3 is CASSPRGVGNQPQHF. The CDR3 DNA reads TGTGCCAGCAGCCCCAGGGGAGTAGGCAATCAGCCCCAGCATTTT.

In its sample, this clonotype was seen a few times. The J gene is TRBJ2-2, the V gene TRBV24-1; possibly TRBD2 for D (7 bases). Trimming took 7 bases from V and 3 from J, leaving 14 bases between them. Looked up from germline, CDR1 is KGHDR and CDR2 is SFDVKD. This CDR3 is built from 15 residues. The CDR3 bases are TGTGCCACCAGCCCGGCCGGGGGGCACACCGGGGAGCTGTTTTTT. Its translation is CATSPAGGHTGELFF.

The CDR3 DNA follows: TGTGCCAGCAGTTACTTGGCGGGGGTAGAGAACACCGGGGAGCTGTTTTTT. Translating gives CASSYLAGVENTGELFF. The genes are TRBV6-2 or TRBV6-3 and TRBJ2-2; 7 bases map to TRBD2. CDR3 length equals 17 residues. J lost 1 base, V lost 1 base, and 6 bases had no gene match. Germline V gene sequence: CDR1 MNHEY, CDR2 SVGEGT.

This clonotype came up a few times. V is TRBV5-1 and J is TRBJ1-3; D is ambiguous. V was cut by 4 bases and J by 7 bases, with 15 bases left in between. The CDR3 contains 14 residues. Looked up from germline, CDR1 is SGHRS and CDR2 is YFSETQ. CDR3 loop: CASSPEPVGNTIYF. The CDR3 region has the DNA TGCGCCAGCAGCCCGGAACCGGTGGGGAACACCATATATTTT. Variable domain in full (rest from reference TRBV5-1 and TRBJ1-3): KAGVTQTPRYLIKTRGQQVTLSCSPISGHRSVSWYQQTPGQGLQFLFEYFSETQRNKGNFPGRFSGRQFSNSRSEMNVSTLELGDSALYLCASSPEPVGNTIYFGEGSWLTVV.

A few counts support this clonotype. The chain combines TRBV20-1 with TRBJ2-1; TRBD2 matches 11 bases. Germline V gene lookup returns CDR1 DFQATT and CDR2 SNEGSKA (reference sequence). The CDR3 contains 14 residues. The CDR3 sequence: CRPSGLAVDNEQFF. The CDR3 DNA is TGCAGGCCGTCGGGACTAGCGGTTGACAATGAGCAGTTCTTC.

This clonotype has a handful of counts. The chain uses TRBV10-3 and TRBJ2-3; TRBD2 matches 12 bases. This CDR3 comprises 15 residues. V trimming: 7 bases; J trimming: 5 bases; junction bases outside the gene matches: 7. CDR1 and CDR2 from the germline V gene are ENHRY and SYGVKD. The CDR3 bases are TGTGCCATCAACTCGGTGGGACTAGCGGGAGATACGCAGTATTTT. It encodes CAINSVGLAGDTQYF.

This clonotype was counted at least ten times. The rearrangement links TRBV5-1 to TRBJ2-7; TRBD2 aligns across 7 bases. Trimming removed 3 bases from V and 3 bases from J; junction bases left unmatched: 6. From germline, CDR1 is SGHRS and CDR2 YFSETQ. This CDR3 spans 14 amino acids. The CDR3 bases are TGCGCCAGCAGCTGGACTAGTTTGGACTACGAGCAGTACTTC. Protein product: CASSWTSLDYEQYF.

V and J are TRBV11-2 and TRBJ2-1; D gene unclear. The CDR3 runs 14 residues. V lost 3 bases, J lost 5 bases, and 11 bases lay in between. The germline V gene encodes CDR1 SGHAT and CDR2 FQNNGV. Here the CDR3 DNA reads TGTGCCAGCAGCTTGGGAACTTCGAACAATGAGCAGTTCTTC. Protein sequence: CASSLGTSNNEQFF.

This clonotype was recorded a few times. The V call is TRBV10-3, the J call TRBJ2-1, with 13 bases fitting TRBD2. CDR1 ENHRY and CDR2 SYGVKD come from the germline V gene. J lost 9 bases, V lost 6 bases, and 5 bases had no gene match. The CDR3 is 14 amino acids. CDR3 nucleotide sequence: TGTGCCATCAGACCGGGACTAGCGGGAATTGAGCAGTTCTTC. This sequence encodes CAIRPGLAGIEQFF.

The V call is TRBV15, the J call TRBJ2-3; 8 bases line up with TRBD2. Germline-derived CDR1 and CDR2 are LNHNV and YYDKDF (reference sequence). This CDR3 is 17 amino acids long. V lost 4 bases, J lost 5 bases, and 14 bases stayed unmatched. CDR3 sequence (DNA): TGTGCCACCAGCACCAGACTAGCGCAACTCCGAGGAGATACGCAGTATTTT. As protein: CATSTRLAQLRGDTQYF. Full variable domain (remainder filled in from reference TRBV15 and TRBJ2-3): DAMVIQNPRYQVTQFGKPVTLSCSQTLNHNVMYWYQQKSSQAPKLLFHYYDKDFNNEADTPDNFQSRRPNTSFCFLDIRSPGLGDTAMYLCATSTRLAQLRGDTQYFGPGTRLTVL.

This chain joins TRBV6-4 and TRBJ2-7; 11 bases map to TRBD1. Trimming took 6 bases from V and 5 from J; bases not matched to a gene: 9. The germline V gene has CDR1 MRHNA and CDR2 SNTAGT. The CDR3 contains 15 residues. CDR3 loop: CASRGRDRGSDEQYF. Written as DNA, the CDR3 is TGTGCCAGCAGAGGCCGGGACAGGGGGTCCGACGAGCAGTACTTC.

The table lists this clonotype with a few counts. The chain couples TRBV25-1 to TRBJ2-7; weak D call: TRBD1 (6 bases). V lost 1 base, J lost 2 bases, and 9 bases lay in between. Germline V gene sequence: CDR1 MGHDK, CDR2 SYGVNS. The CDR3 is 14 residues long. The DNA of the CDR3 is TGTGCCAGCAGTGAATCCCACAGGGCCTACGAGCAGTACTTC. Its translation: CASSESHRAYEQYF.

This chain connects TRBV5-1 to TRBJ2-4, with 9 nucleotides matching TRBD1. J lost 7 bases, V lost 0 bases, and 5 bases had no gene match. This CDR3 is 15 amino acids long. CDR1 SGHRS and CDR2 YFSETQ come from the germline V gene. The CDR3 DNA sequence: TGCGCCAGCAGCTTGGTGACAGGGGGGTGGAACATTCAGTACTTC. Translating it yields CASSLVTGGWNIQYF.

This clonotype turned up a few times. This chain joins TRBV11-2 and TRBJ1-5; no firm D call. Germline CDR1 and CDR2: SGHAT and FQNNGV. Trimming stripped 0 bases from V and 0 bases from J, with 12 bases between. This CDR3 has 17 amino acids. The CDR3 DNA follows: TGTGCCAGCAGCTTAGAAGCTTTGGCGTTTAGCAATCAGCCCCAGCATTTT. Translation: CASSLEALAFSNQPQHF. Full variable domain (remainder filled in from reference TRBV11-2 and TRBJ1-5): EAGVAQSPRYKIIEKRQSVAFWCNPISGHATLYWYQQILGQGPKLLIQFQNNGVVDDSQLPKDRFSAERLKGVDSTLKIQPAKLEDSAVYLCASSLEALAFSNQPQHFGDGTRLSIL.

The V and J genes are TRBV4-1 and TRBJ2-7; 7 bases match TRBD2. The CDR3 spans 14 residues. V gave up 1 base and J gave up 3 bases; unmatched junction bases: 3. Germline V gene sequence: CDR1 MGHRA, CDR2 YSYEKL. The CDR3 spells CASSQVSGDYEQYF. The CDR3 coding sequence is TGCGCCAGCAGCCAAGTGAGCGGGGACTACGAGCAGTACTTC.

This clonotype was observed many times. The chain carries TRBV7-3 and TRBJ2-3; D possibly matches TRBD1 or TRBD2 (5 bases each). From germline, CDR1 is SGHTA and CDR2 FQGTGA. V dropped 0 bases and J dropped 6 bases, with 22 bases sitting between them. The CDR3 is 18 residues long. CDR3 in DNA: TGTGCCAGCAGCTTAACGGGACGGGCTAGCCGACTACGGGATACGCAGTATTTT. Amino acid sequence: CASSLTGRASRLRDTQYF.